This T cell receptor beta chain was captured by sequencing in a study of cytomegalovirus exposure and HLA in healthy donors. Study in general: The early release's HLA-typed donors yielded 80 million to 95 million unique TCRs.

The PCR ran on 60 Vbeta and 13 Jbeta primers. Per the authors' pipeline: Counted up in a later analysis, unique TCR beta chains came to around 80 million, with around 12 million shared. TCRdb's table, derived via immunoSEQ multiplex PCR, lists solely in-frame clones and lacks some. The V and J calls and clone size come from that table; D and trimming were worked out from the DNA. Of tens of thousands of clones listed, 60% to 80% were seen once; the top ten hold roughly 3.7%. This CDR3 region has 14 residues. V lost 4 bases to trimming and J lost 4 bases; unmatched junction nucleotides: 5. Germline lookup yields CDR1 SGHKS and CDR2 YYEKEE (reference sequence).

Source material: PBMCs. The TCR sequence derives from a man aged 30-40 years in good health and CMV-seronegative. The chain uses TRBV5-5 and TRBJ2-5; TRBD1 matches at 9 bases. The CDR3 coding sequence is TGTGCCAGCAGCCCTACAGGGGGCGGAGAGACCCAGTACTTC. It yields the protein CASSPTGGGETQYF.